What follows are 21 T cell receptor beta chains derived from one specimen sequenced in a study of blood T cell repertoires in COVID-19. Clones were sequenced by immunoSEQ multiplex PCR, and TCRdb holds only the in-frame ones, with some missing. The sample lists fewer than 250,000 clones; around 82% were seen once. Sequenced input: PBMCs or T cells enriched from blood (not recorded which). These receptors originate from a woman in her forties or fifties with acute COVID-19.

The chain combines TRBV24-1 with TRBJ2-3; TRBD1 aligns across 10 bases. The germline CDR1 and CDR2 sequences are KGHDR and SFDVKD. V dropped 6 bases and J dropped 6; count of bases not matched to a gene: 5. This CDR3 is built from 14 residues. The chain's CDR3 is CATSRTGGSDTQYF. CDR3 DNA: TGTGCCACCAGTCGGACAGGGGGATCTGATACGCAGTATTTT.

This chain connects TRBV6-5 to TRBJ2-1, with 13 bases aligning to TRBD2. Looked up from germline, CDR1 is MNHEY and CDR2 is SVGAGI. V was pared by 6 bases and J by 4 bases, with 0 bases of the junction left unmatched. The CDR3 totals 14 residues. The CDR3 DNA reads as TGTGCCAGCAGGGGACTAGCGGGATACAATGAGCAGTTCTTC. This encodes CASRGLAGYNEQFF.

The chain combines TRBV5-1 with TRBJ1-3; D possibly corresponds to TRBD1 (5 bases). In germline, CDR1 is SGHRS, CDR2 YFSETQ. Between the trimmed V and J ends, which lost 5 bases and 3 bases, there was a span of 15 bases. The CDR3 sequence is 15 residues long. CDR3 loop: CASSPQAGLGNTIYF. The CDR3 DNA is TGCGCCAGCAGTCCCCAGGCGGGGCTTGGAAACACCATATATTTT.

This clone was observed once. The chain is built from TRBV28 and TRBJ1-2; TRBD1 agrees at 8 bases. The CDR3 is made up of 14 amino acids. Germline V CDR1 and CDR2: MDHEN, SYDVKM. V gave up 6 bases and J gave up 4 bases; unmatched junction bases: 7. The CDR3 region has the DNA TGTGCCAGCAGCTCGACAGGGGCAGGCTATGGCTACACCTTC. It specifies CASSSTGAGYGYTF.

The genes are TRBV5-4 and TRBJ2-1, with D possibly being TRBD2 (6 bases). The CDR3 extends over 16 amino acids. The germline V gene has CDR1 SGHNT and CDR2 YYREEE (reference sequence). Trimming left V 4 bases short and J 3 bases short, with 17 bases between. The CDR3 reads CASSHTTGVLYNEQFF. The CDR3 bases are TGTGCCAGCAGCCATACCACGGGAGTCCTCTACAATGAGCAGTTCTTC. The variable domain in full, completed from reference TRBV5-4 and TRBJ2-1, reads ETGVTQSPTHLIKTRGQQVTLRCSSQSGHNTVSWYQQALGQGPQFIFQYYREEENGRGNFPPRFSGLQFPNYSSELNVNALELDDSALYLCASSHTTGVLYNEQFFGPGTRLTVL.

The rearrangement links TRBV12-5 to TRBJ1-5; a possible D gene is TRBD1 (5 bases). The germline gives CDR1 LGHNT, CDR2 FRNRAP. V gave up 1 base and J gave up 1 base, with 20 bases separating them. The CDR3 extends over 19 amino acids. CDR3 in DNA: TGTGCTAGTGGTTTGGGACCGTTCCAGGGAAGCCGAAGCAATCAGCCCCAGCATTTT. It specifies CASGLGPFQGSRSNQPQHF.

The chain joins TRBV19 to TRBJ2-2; tentative D call: TRBD1 (6 bases). CDR1 and CDR2 (germline): LNHDA, SQIVND (reference sequence). Trimming pared 3 bases from V and 6 bases from J, leaving 11 bases between. The CDR3 is 14 amino acids. The CDR3 DNA follows: TGTGCCAGTAGTATGAACAGGGACGCCGGGGAGCTGTTTTTT. Its protein is CASSMNRDAGELFF.

This rearrangement joins TRBV5-4 to TRBJ1-3; TRBD1 might be the D (5 bases). This CDR3 spans 15 amino acids. Germline V lookup: CDR1 SGHNT, CDR2 YYREEE (reference sequence). The germline V and J ends were trimmed by 0 bases and 3 bases, with 10 bases remaining between them. The CDR3 spells CASSLGGAGGNTIYF. CDR3 bases: TGTGCCAGCAGCTTGGGGGGCGCAGGTGGAAACACCATATATTTT.

This chain uses TRBV28 with TRBJ1-5, with TRBD1 identical over 8 bases. V gave up 2 bases and J gave up 6 bases; unmatched junction bases: 9. The CDR3 spans 16 residues. The germline gives CDR1 MDHEN, CDR2 SYDVKM. The CDR3 loop is CASSLGSRGRGQPQHF. The CDR3 nucleotides are TGTGCCAGCAGTTTAGGGTCCAGGGGGCGGGGTCAGCCCCAGCATTTT.

The V call is TRBV5-6, the J call TRBJ1-1; 9 nucleotides match TRBD1. The germline gives CDR1 SGHDT, CDR2 YYEEEE. V lost 5 bases, J lost 12 bases, and 11 bases stayed unmatched. The CDR3 extends over 13 amino acids. DNA of the CDR3: TGTGCCAGCAGGATGGAGGACAGGGGAAAAACTTTCTTT. Protein product: CASRMEDRGKTFF.

The chain links TRBV27 to TRBJ1-4; 12 positions agree with TRBD1. CDR1 and CDR2 (germline): MNHEY, SMNVEV (reference sequence). The CDR3 has 17 residues. The V segment lost 7 bases and the J segment 7 bases; nucleotides outside the gene matches: 13. Here the CDR3 reads CASKTGTGGPLGEKLFF. The CDR3 bases are TGTGCCAGCAAGACCGGGACAGGGGGCCCGCTGGGTGAAAAACTGTTTTTT.

This chain uses TRBV28 with TRBJ1-5; D remains ambiguous. Trimming removed 2 bases at V and 5 bases at J, with 7 bases between. Looked up from germline, CDR1 is MDHEN and CDR2 is SYDVKM. CDR3 length: 13 amino acids. CDR3 in DNA: TGTGCCAGCAGTTTAAAACAGTATCAGCCCCAGCATTTT. As protein: CASSLKQYQPQHF.

Written as DNA, the CDR3 is TGTGCCTGGAGATATCCGGGACTAGCGGGGGGGCTTATAGATACGCAGTATTTT. This sequence encodes CAWRYPGLAGGLIDTQYF. The chain has TRBV30 and TRBJ2-3; 16 bases are shared with TRBD2. Per germline, CDR1 GTSNPN and CDR2 SVGIG (reference sequence). Germline trimming cut 3 bases from V and 5 bases from J; bases unmatched to any gene: 11. The CDR3 sequence is 18 residues long.

The rearrangement uses TRBV7-2 and TRBJ1-2; TRBD1 matches at 8 bases. Germline-derived CDR1 and CDR2 are SGHTA and FQGNSA. CDR3 length: 15 amino acids. V gave up 1 base and J gave up 2 bases; unmatched junction bases: 3. CDR3 in amino acids: CASSLGRGQNYGYTF. The DNA for the CDR3 is TGTGCCAGCAGCTTAGGCAGGGGGCAGAACTATGGCTACACCTTC.

V and J are TRBV7-9 and TRBJ1-2; possibly TRBD1 for D (6 bases). There are 13 residues in the CDR3. The V gene's germline CDR1 is SEHNR and CDR2 FQNEAQ (reference sequence). V was shortened by 5 bases and J by 7 bases, with 14 bases between the two germline ends. Here the CDR3 DNA reads TGTGCCAGCAGCCCGGACAGTATGAGTGGCTACACCTTC. It yields the protein CASSPDSMSGYTF.

J is TRBJ2-5 and V is TRBV5-4; 11 nucleotides align to TRBD1. Germline lookup yields CDR1 SGHNT and CDR2 YYREEE (reference sequence). The CDR3 contains 15 residues. The trim removed 0 bases at V and 3 bases at J, leaving 1 base unmatched. The CDR3 loop reads CASSLGTGGEETQYF. In DNA, the CDR3 is TGTGCCAGCAGCTTGGGGACAGGGGGCGAAGAGACCCAGTACTTC.

The V gene is TRBV4-1, the J gene TRBJ1-5; D is unclear. Germline CDR1 is MGHRA and CDR2 is YSYEKL. The ends were cut back, 3 bases at V and 0 bases at J, with 9 bases in the middle. CDR3 length: 15 residues. CDR3 nucleotides: TGCGCCAGCAGCCAGACTGAGATTAGCAATCAGCCCCAGCATTTT. Protein: CASSQTEISNQPQHF.

The J gene is TRBJ1-3, the V gene TRBV5-1, with no clear D. V lost 4 bases and J 0 bases, leaving 11 bases between the germline ends. The germline CDR1 and CDR2 sequences are SGHRS and YFSETQ. This CDR3 is 15 amino acids long. The CDR3 protein is CASSPGAFSGNTIYF. The CDR3 region has the DNA TGCGCCAGCAGCCCGGGAGCGTTCTCTGGAAACACCATATATTTT.

This chain connects TRBV7-9 to TRBJ1-2, with D possibly matching TRBD1 (5 bases). Germline loops: CDR1 SEHNR, CDR2 FQNEAQ (reference sequence). The CDR3 runs to 13 residues. Trimming took 5 bases from V and 3 from J, leaving 10 bases between them. The CDR3 sequence is CASSILTDYGYTF. The CDR3 nucleotides are TGTGCCAGCAGCATCCTGACAGACTATGGCTACACCTTC.

This clone was observed a few times. The rearrangement joins TRBV6-2 or TRBV6-3 to TRBJ2-3; 13 bases are a match to TRBD2. The CDR3 length is 18 residues. Losses at the gene ends were 2 bases for V and 1 base for J; bases not matched to a gene: 6. Germline CDR1 reads MNHEY; CDR2 reads SVGEGT. The CDR3 loop reads CASSYTATSGGRTDTQYF. CDR3 nucleotide sequence: TGTGCCAGCAGTTACACTGCGACTAGCGGGGGGCGCACAGATACGCAGTATTTT.

The V and J genes are TRBV7-2 and TRBJ2-4, with 7 bases matching TRBD1. V lost 5 bases to trimming and J lost 9 bases; unmatched junction nucleotides: 10. CDR3 length equals 14 residues. Germline V gene lookup returns CDR1 SGHTA and CDR2 FQGNSA. CDR3 in amino acids: CASSPQGVLPIQYF. Written as DNA, the CDR3 is TGTGCCAGCAGCCCTCAGGGGGTGCTACCCATTCAGTACTTC.